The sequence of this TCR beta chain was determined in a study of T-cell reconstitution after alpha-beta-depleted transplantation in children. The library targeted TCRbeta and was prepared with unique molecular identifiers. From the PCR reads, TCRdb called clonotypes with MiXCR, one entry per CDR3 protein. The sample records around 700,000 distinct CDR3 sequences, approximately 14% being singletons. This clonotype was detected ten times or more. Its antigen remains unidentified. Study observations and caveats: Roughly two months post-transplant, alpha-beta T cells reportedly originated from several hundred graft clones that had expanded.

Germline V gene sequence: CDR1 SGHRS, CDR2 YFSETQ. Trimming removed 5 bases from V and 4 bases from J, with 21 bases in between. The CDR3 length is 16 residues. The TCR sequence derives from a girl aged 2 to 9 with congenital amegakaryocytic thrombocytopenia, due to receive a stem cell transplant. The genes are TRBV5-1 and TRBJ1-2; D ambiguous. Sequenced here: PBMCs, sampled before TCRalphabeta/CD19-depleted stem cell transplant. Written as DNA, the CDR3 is TGCGCCAGCAGTCCACGGGTCGTCGAGAGCGCCTATGGCTACACCTTC. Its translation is CASSPRVVESAYGYTF.